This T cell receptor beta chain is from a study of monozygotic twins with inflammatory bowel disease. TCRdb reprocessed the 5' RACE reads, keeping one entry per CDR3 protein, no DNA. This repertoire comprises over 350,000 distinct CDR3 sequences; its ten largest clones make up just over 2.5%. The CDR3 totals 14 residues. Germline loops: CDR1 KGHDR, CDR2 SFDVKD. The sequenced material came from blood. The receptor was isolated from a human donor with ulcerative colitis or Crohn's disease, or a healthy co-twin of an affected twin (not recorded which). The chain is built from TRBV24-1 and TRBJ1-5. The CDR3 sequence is CATSDANNNQPQHF.